There are many counts of the clone carrying this T cell receptor beta chain. What it recognizes is unknown. V lost 1 base to trimming and J lost 3 bases; unmatched junction nucleotides: 4. The CDR3 spans 15 residues. Germline-derived CDR1 and CDR2 are SQVTM and ANQGSEA. This entry comes from a study of beta chain features in type 1 diabetes. Study-wide results and caveats: All four CD4+ subsets from Type 1 diabetes patients carried moderately but significantly shorter TCRB CDR3s.

Sequenced material consisted of expressed TCRB transcripts (all of the isolated RNA was reverse transcribed). TCRdb's copy holds only in-frame clones and misses some; the assay was immunoSEQ multiplex PCR. The top ten clones hold about 0.9% of a sample with about 160,000 clones, about 7.8% of them seen once. About 110 mL of blood, on average, came from one heparinised draw per donor. CD45RO/CCR7/CD25/CD127/CD95/CD27 sorting isolated CD4+ naive, central memory, regulatory and stem cell-like memory cells. Sequenced input: central memory CD4+ T cells from blood. The gene calls are TRBV29-1 and TRBJ2-7; 12 nucleotides align to TRBD2. The sequence was obtained from a woman in her forties with type 1 diabetes. CDR3 loop: CSVEGTSGNIYEQYF. CDR3 coding DNA: TGCAGCGTTGAAGGGACTAGCGGGAACATCTACGAGCAGTACTTC.